Below, one TCR beta chain is given with its context. Antigen specificity is unknown. Additional DNA sequences in this sample encode the identical CDR3. This record comes from a study of shared clonotypes between healthy human individuals. Overall study results and limits: For naive CD4 cells, approximately 4.8% of clonotypes were shared across a few donors. Memory subsets generally showed smaller estimated richness than naive subsets did.

Assay: immunoSEQ multiplex PCR; the TCRdb copy retains only in-frame clones and omits some. The data show some 2 million clones, with 85% to 95% seen just once and under 0.15% held by the top ten. The CDR3 consists of 11 residues. The V end lost 3 bases, the J end lost 5 bases, and 7 bases lay between the germline ends. CDR1 and CDR2 (germline): DFQATT, SNEGSKA (reference sequence). Sequenced sample: naive CD4+ T cells sorted from blood. Documented subset: CD45RA+ positively selected. The rearrangement uses TRBV20-1 and TRBJ2-5, with D perhaps TRBD1 (6 bases). This TCR came from a man aged 18 to 29 in good health. The CDR3 DNA is TGCAGTGCTAGGGGGGCGGAGACCCAGTACTTC. Its protein is CSARGAETQYF.